A single sample gave rise to the 15 T cell receptor beta chains below, sequenced in a study of spatial heterogeneity in lung cancer. General study findings and limits: For expanded intratumoral alpha and beta TCRs, counts tracked tumor mutation counts.

No antigen has been identified for these receptors. TCRdb re-derived calls from the 5' RACE reads in MiXCR, one entry per CDR3 protein. This sample yields about 3,000 distinct CDR3 sequences, of which 8.3% are seen a single time; 15% to 18% belongs to the top ten. Time point here: sample taken at primary tumor resection. The specimen was lung tumor tissue, collected at surgery. These receptor sequences come from a male donor with early-stage non-small cell lung cancer.

Only a few counts were recorded for this clonotype. The chain couples TRBV27 to TRBJ1-2; possibly TRBD1 for D (5 bases). The CDR3 totals 14 residues. Trimming stripped 2 bases from V and 4 bases from J, with 11 bases between. Germline values: CDR1 MNHEY, CDR2 SMNVEV (reference sequence). The CDR3 protein is CASSLSSDSYGYTF. As DNA, the CDR3 is TGTGCCAGCAGTTTAAGTTCCGACAGCTATGGCTACACCTTC.

Relative to its sample, this clonotype is medium-sized (0.01 to 0.1%). The chain carries TRBV7-9 and TRBJ2-5, with TRBD2 matching 14 bases. This CDR3 has 18 residues. Germline trimming cut 5 bases from V and 2 bases from J; bases unmatched to any gene: 10. The germline gives CDR1 SEHNR, CDR2 FQNEAQ (reference sequence). DNA for the CDR3: TGTGCCAGCAGCCCCTCTTACGGACTAGCGGGGGGACAAGAGACCCAGTACTTC. Its protein is CASSPSYGLAGGQETQYF.

This clonotype was picked up many times. The J gene is TRBJ2-3, the V gene TRBV11-2; no clear D. Trimming removed 5 bases at V and 6 bases at J, with 6 bases between. Germline CDR1 reads SGHAT; CDR2 reads FQNNGV. The CDR3 loop spans 11 amino acids. CDR3 bases: TGTGCCAGCAGCCCCGGGGATACGCAGTATTTT. It encodes CASSPGDTQYF.

This clonotype was recorded at least ten times. The J gene is TRBJ2-3, the V gene TRBV9, with D unresolved. This CDR3 is 12 amino acids long. Per germline, CDR1 SGDLS and CDR2 YYNGEE. V was pared by 4 bases and J by 4 bases, with 7 bases between. Written as DNA, the CDR3 is TGTGCCAGCAGCCCCCAATCAGATACGCAGTATTTT. Translating it yields CASSPQSDTQYF.

This clonotype is deemed medium-sized. J is TRBJ1-2 and V is TRBV27, with 8 bases lining up with TRBD1. Germline V CDR1 and CDR2: MNHEY, SMNVEV (reference sequence). This CDR3 has 15 amino acids. Trimming took 6 bases from V and 2 from J; bases not matched to a gene: 8. The CDR3 DNA follows: TGTGCCAGCAGATCAACAGGGGGGAAAAACTATGGCTACACCTTC. It translates to CASRSTGGKNYGYTF.

This clonotype ranks as medium-sized. The rearrangement links TRBV19 to TRBJ2-1; 9 nucleotides match TRBD2. The germline gives CDR1 LNHDA, CDR2 SQIVND (reference sequence). The CDR3 totals 16 residues. Trimming took 5 bases from V and 2 from J; bases not matched to a gene: 7. The CDR3 nucleotides read TGTGCCAGTAGTCCAATTAGCGGGAGAGCCTACAATGAGCAGTTCTTC. Encoded protein: CASSPISGRAYNEQFF.

This clonotype is judged medium-sized. The V call is TRBV2, the J call TRBJ2-2; D is perhaps TRBD1 (6 bases). The CDR3 spans 15 residues. Trimming removed 6 bases from V and 1 base from J, with 12 bases in between. In germline, CDR1 is SNHLY, CDR2 FYNNEI. CDR3 sequence: CASRPDRRNTGELFF. Written as DNA, the CDR3 is TGTGCCAGCAGGCCCGACAGGCGGAACACCGGGGAGCTGTTTTTT.

Within the sample, this clonotype is medium-sized. The rearrangement uses TRBV5-1 and TRBJ2-7, with TRBD2 identical over 8 bases. Trimming cost V 5 bases and J 1 base; bases outside gene matches: 8. The CDR3 length is 15 residues. The V gene's germline CDR1 is SGHRS and CDR2 YFSETQ. Here the CDR3 reads CASSTGGPRSYEQYF. DNA of the CDR3: TGCGCCAGCAGTACGGGGGGGCCAAGATCCTACGAGCAGTACTTC.

In its sample, this clonotype was seen a few times. V usage is TRBV27 and J usage is TRBJ2-7, with TRBD1 matching over 8 bases. The ends lost 5 bases at V and 6 bases at J; junction bases unmatched: 6. Germline CDR1 and CDR2: MNHEY and SMNVEV (reference sequence). The CDR3 has 13 residues. The CDR3 DNA reads TGTGCCAGCAGTCCCGACAGGGGTGTCGAGCAGTACTTC. This gives the protein CASSPDRGVEQYF.

This clonotype is deemed medium-sized. This chain connects TRBV6-6 to TRBJ2-5, with 7 bases matching TRBD1. CDR1 is MNHNY and CDR2 is SVGAGI in the germline V gene (reference sequence). The length of the CDR3 is 14 residues. The junction had 5 bases not matched to a gene; V was cut back by 6 bases and J by 1 base. DNA for the CDR3: TGTGCCAGCAGCCTACAGGGGCCCCAAGAGACCCAGTACTTC. Amino acids: CASSLQGPQETQYF.

By sample fraction, this clonotype is medium-sized. The gene calls are TRBV6-2 or TRBV6-3 and TRBJ1-5; weak D call: TRBD1 (6 bases). CDR1 is MNHEY, CDR2 SVGEGT, per germline. V was clipped by 6 bases and J by 0 bases, with 12 bases between them. The CDR3 consists of 15 residues. The CDR3 reads CASSGQTYSNQPQHF. The CDR3 nucleotides read TGTGCCAGCAGCGGACAGACTTATAGCAATCAGCCCCAGCATTTT.

This clonotype was counted at least ten times. One end of the junction is discordant with germline, which a read error may explain. The V gene is TRBV29-1, the J gene TRBJ1-2; D not certain. The CDR3 sequence is 12 residues long. Looked up from germline, CDR1 is SQVTM and CDR2 is ANQGSEA. CDR3 bases: TGCAGCGTCGAAGGGCTAACCTATGGCTACACCTTC. This gives the protein CSVEGLTYGYTF.

In its sample, this clonotype was seen many times. The chain recombines TRBV15 with TRBJ2-1; 10 positions agree with TRBD2. From germline, CDR1 is LNHNV and CDR2 YYDKDF (reference sequence). The CDR3 contains 14 residues. The trim removed 5 bases at V and 7 bases at J, leaving 5 bases unmatched. CDR3 residues: CATSEGTSVNEQFF. The CDR3 DNA reads TGTGCCACCAGCGAAGGGACTAGCGTAAATGAGCAGTTCTTC.

By sample share, this clonotype is medium-sized (0.01 to 0.1%). V is TRBV3-1 and J is TRBJ2-4; tentatively, D is TRBD1 or TRBD2 (5 bases each). The V gene lost 0 bases and the J gene lost 1 base, with 16 bases spanning the gap. This CDR3 has 18 residues. Germline CDR1 is LGHDT and CDR2 is YNNKEL (reference sequence). The CDR3 DNA reads TGTGCCAGCAGCCAAGATTTGAGGGGCCTCGGGGCCAAAAACATTCAGTACTTC. As protein: CASSQDLRGLGAKNIQYF.

By its share, this clonotype is medium-sized. This chain links TRBV30 with TRBJ1-1, with unresolved D. Germline CDR1 reads GTSNPN; CDR2 reads SVGIG (reference sequence). This CDR3 spans 12 amino acids. Trimming took off 1 base at V and 6 bases at J, with 9 bases between the two ends. Written as DNA, the CDR3 is TGTGCCTGGAGTGATGGGGTGGCTGAAGCTTTCTTT. It translates to CAWSDGVAEAFF.